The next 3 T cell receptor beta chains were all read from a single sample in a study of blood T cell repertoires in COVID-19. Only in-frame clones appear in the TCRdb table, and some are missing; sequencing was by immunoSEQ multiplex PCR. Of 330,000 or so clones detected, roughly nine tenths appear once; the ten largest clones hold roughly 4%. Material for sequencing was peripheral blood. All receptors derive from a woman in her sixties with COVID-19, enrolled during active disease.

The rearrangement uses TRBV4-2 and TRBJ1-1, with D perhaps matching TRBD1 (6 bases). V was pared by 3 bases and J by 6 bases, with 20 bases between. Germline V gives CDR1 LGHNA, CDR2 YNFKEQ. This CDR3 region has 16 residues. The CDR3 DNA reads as TGTGCCAGCAGCCATGATGCCGGGTCGGGGGGCCCTGAAGCTTTCTTT. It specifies CASSHDAGSGGPEAFF.

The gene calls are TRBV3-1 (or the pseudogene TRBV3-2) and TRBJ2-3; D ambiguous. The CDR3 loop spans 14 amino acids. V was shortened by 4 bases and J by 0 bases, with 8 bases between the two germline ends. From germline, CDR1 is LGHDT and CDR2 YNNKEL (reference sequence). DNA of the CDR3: TGTGCCAGCAGCCGGTCGCAGAGCACAGATACGCAGTATTTT. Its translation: CASSRSQSTDTQYF.

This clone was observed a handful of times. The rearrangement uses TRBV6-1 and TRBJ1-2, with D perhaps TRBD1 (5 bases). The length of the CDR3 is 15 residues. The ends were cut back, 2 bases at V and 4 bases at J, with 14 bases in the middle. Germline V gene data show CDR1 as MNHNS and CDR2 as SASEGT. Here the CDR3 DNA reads TGTGCCAGCAGTGAACGACAGTCGAACCCCTATGGCTACACCTTC. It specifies CASSERQSNPYGYTF.